The 2 T cell receptor beta chains listed next were all sequenced from one sample in a study of cytotoxic CD8 clonotypes in ibrutinib-treated CLL. The protocol was immunoSEQ multiplex PCR, while the TCRdb copy is restricted to in-frame clones and leaves out a portion. The table lists 12,000 or so clones, around two thirds of them singletons. Sequenced material: PBMCs, taken before ibrutinib treatment. Receptor source: a human donor with chronic lymphocytic leukemia.

The chain has TRBV7-6 and TRBJ1-1; D is uncertain. V dropped 5 bases and J dropped 0 bases, with 13 bases sitting between them. This CDR3 region has 15 residues. CDR1 and CDR2 (germline): SGHVS, FNYEAQ. CDR3 sequence: CASSPDARMNTEAFF. The CDR3 DNA reads as TGTGCCAGCAGCCCAGACGCCAGGATGAACACTGAAGCTTTCTTT.

The rearrangement uses TRBV7-2 and TRBJ1-2; D remains unclear. The CDR3 totals 14 residues. The germline gives CDR1 SGHTA, CDR2 FQGNSA. V lost 3 bases, J lost 2 bases, and 10 bases lay in between. The CDR3 coding sequence is TGTGCCAGCAGCTTCCGGACCGAAAACTATGGCTACACCTTC. Amino acid sequence: CASSFRTENYGYTF.